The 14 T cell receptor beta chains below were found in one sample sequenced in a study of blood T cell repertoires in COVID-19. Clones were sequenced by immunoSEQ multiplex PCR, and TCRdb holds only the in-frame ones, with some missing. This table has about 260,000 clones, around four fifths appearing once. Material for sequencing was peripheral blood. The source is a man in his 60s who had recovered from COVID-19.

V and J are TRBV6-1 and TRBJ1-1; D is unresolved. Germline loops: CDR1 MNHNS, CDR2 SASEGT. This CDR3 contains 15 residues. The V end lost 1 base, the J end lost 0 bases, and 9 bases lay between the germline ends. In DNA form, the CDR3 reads TGTGCCAGCAGTGAAGGACAACAGCTGAACACTGAAGCTTTCTTT. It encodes CASSEGQQLNTEAFF.

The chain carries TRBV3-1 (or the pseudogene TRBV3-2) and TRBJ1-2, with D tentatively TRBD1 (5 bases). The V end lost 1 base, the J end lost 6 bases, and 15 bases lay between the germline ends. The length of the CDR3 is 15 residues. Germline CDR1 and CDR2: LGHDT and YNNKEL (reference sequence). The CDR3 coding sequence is TGTGCCAGCAGCCAAGGGGGGAGGGGCCGAGATGGCTACACCTTC. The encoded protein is CASSQGGRGRDGYTF.

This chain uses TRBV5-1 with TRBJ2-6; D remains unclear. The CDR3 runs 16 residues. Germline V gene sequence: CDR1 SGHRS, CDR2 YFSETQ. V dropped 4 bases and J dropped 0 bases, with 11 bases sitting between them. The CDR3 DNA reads TGCGCCAGCAGCGAAAACACGCACTCTGGGGCCAACGTCCTGACTTTC. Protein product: CASSENTHSGANVLTF.

In DNA, the CDR3 is TGTGCCAGCAGCTTTGCGGACAGGGCGTCCGGGGAGCTGTTTTTT. This gives the protein CASSFADRASGELFF. The V call is TRBV7-2, the J call TRBJ2-2; TRBD1 matches 8 bases. Germline V gives CDR1 SGHTA, CDR2 FQGNSA. Trimming at V came to 3 bases and at J to 6 bases, leaving 6 bases not matched to a gene. This CDR3 has 15 amino acids.

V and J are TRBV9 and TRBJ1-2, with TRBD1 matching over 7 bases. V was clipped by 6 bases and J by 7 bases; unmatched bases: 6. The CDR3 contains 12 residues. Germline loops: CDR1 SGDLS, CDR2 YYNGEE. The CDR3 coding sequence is TGTGCCAGCAACGGAGGGGGCCTTGGCTACACCTTC. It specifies CASNGGGLGYTF.

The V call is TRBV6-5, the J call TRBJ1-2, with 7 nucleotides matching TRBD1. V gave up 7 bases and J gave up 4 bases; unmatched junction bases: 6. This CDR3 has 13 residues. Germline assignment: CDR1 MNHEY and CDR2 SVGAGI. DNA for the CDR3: TGTGCCAGCAAAATAGGGGGCGGCTATGGCTACACCTTC. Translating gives CASKIGGGYGYTF.

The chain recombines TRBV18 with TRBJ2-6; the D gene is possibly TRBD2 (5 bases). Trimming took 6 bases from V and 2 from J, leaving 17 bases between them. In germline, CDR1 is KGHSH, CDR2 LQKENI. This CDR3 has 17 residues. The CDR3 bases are TGTGCCAGCTCCCCCCGGGGTGGGGAGACTGGGGCCAACGTCCTGACTTTC. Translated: CASSPRGGETGANVLTF.

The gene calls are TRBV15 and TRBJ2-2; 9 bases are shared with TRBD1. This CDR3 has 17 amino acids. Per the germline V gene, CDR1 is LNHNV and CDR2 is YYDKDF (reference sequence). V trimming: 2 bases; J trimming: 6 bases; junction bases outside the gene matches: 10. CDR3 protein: CATSRRGTGSFAGELFF. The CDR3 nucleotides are TGTGCCACCAGCAGACGGGGGACAGGGAGTTTTGCCGGGGAGCTGTTTTTT.

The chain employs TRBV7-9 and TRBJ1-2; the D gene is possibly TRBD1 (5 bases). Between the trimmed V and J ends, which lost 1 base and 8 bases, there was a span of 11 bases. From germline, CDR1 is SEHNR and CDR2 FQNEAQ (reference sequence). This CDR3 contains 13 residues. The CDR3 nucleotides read TGTGCCAGCAGCTTAGGCCAGGGAGGAGGCTACACCTTC. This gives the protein CASSLGQGGGYTF.

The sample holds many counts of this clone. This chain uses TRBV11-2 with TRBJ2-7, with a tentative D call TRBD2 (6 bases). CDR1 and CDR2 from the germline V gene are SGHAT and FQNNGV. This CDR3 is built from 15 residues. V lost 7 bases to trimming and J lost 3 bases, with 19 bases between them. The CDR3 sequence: CASTSLSVGSYEQYF. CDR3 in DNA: TGTGCCAGCACTTCCCTTTCTGTCGGGAGCTACGAGCAGTACTTC.

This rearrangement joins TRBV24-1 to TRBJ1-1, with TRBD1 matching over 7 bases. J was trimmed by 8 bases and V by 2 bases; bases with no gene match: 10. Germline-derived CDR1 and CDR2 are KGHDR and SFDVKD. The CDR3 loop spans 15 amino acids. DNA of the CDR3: TGTGCCACCAGTGATTCAGACAGGGATTCTCAAGAAGCTTTCTTT. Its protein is CATSDSDRDSQEAFF.

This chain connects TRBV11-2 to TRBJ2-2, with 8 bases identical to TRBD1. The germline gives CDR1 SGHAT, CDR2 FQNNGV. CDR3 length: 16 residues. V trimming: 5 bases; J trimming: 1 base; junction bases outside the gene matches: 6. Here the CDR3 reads CASSVKTGVNTGELFF. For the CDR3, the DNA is TGTGCCAGCAGCGTAAAGACAGGGGTGAACACCGGGGAGCTGTTTTTT. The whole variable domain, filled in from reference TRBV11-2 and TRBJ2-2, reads EAGVAQSPRYKIIEKRQSVAFWCNPISGHATLYWYQQILGQGPKLLIQFQNNGVVDDSQLPKDRFSAERLKGVDSTLKIQPAKLEDSAVYLCASSVKTGVNTGELFFGEGSRLTVL.

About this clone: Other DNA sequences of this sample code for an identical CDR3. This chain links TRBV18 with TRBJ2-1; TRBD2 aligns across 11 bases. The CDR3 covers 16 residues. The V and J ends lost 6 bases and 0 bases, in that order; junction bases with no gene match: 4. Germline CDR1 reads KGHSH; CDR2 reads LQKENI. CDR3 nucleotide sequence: TGTGCCAGCTCCCCTACTAGCGGGAGCTCCTACAATGAGCAGTTCTTC. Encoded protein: CASSPTSGSSYNEQFF.

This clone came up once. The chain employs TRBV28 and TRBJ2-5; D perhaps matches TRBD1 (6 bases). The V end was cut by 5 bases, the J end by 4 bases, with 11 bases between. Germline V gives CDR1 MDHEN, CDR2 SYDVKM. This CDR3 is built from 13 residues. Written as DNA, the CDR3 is TGTGCCAGCAGTATTCAGGGGAGAGAGACCCAGTACTTC. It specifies CASSIQGRETQYF. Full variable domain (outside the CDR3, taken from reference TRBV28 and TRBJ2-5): DVKVTQSSRYLVKRTGEKVFLECVQDMDHENMFWYRQDPGLGLRLIYFSYDVKMKEKGDIPEGYSVSREKKERFSLILESASTNQTSMYLCASSIQGRETQYFGPGTRLLVL.